These 12 T cell receptor beta chains share one sample of origin, sequenced in a study of T cell responses to AZD1222 COVID-19 vaccine listed by TCRdb under 2021. What the time point label conveys for this sample: baseline before first vaccination. Read against the paper, the sample's treatment or condition label means: meningococcal conjugate vaccine given as trial control. To prepare the library, the immunoSEQ multiplex PCR assay was applied. The table was pulled from immuneACCESS by TCRdb, which kept in-frame rearrangements only. Such tables lose some clones; where checked, under half of the loss comes from unresolved V genes, and the rest has no known cause. This sample gives 150,000 or so clones in total; more than 80% of them show up just once. Approximately 0.9% of the sample lies in the top ten. Sequences were derived from peripheral blood, sampled on day 0 of MenACWY control vaccination. The origin of the receptors is an adult in good health.

This CDR3 is CASKEGNEQFF. The CDR3 DNA follows: TGTGCCAGCAAAGAGGGCAATGAGCAGTTCTTC. The chain has TRBV27 and TRBJ2-1; weak D call: TRBD2 (5 bases). Per germline, CDR1 MNHEY and CDR2 SMNVEV (reference sequence). The CDR3 spans 11 residues. V was pared by 7 bases and J by 6 bases, with 7 bases between.

Here the CDR3 DNA reads TGTGCCAGCAGCCCCCAGAGGGACCTGCAGTATTTT. Translated, it gives CASSPQRDLQYF. The rearrangement links TRBV12-3 or TRBV12-4 to TRBJ2-3; D is tentatively TRBD1 or TRBD2 (5 bases each). V lost 6 bases, J lost 11 bases, and 15 bases lay in between. The CDR3 totals 12 residues.

In its sample, this clone was seen once. The V gene is TRBV5-4, the J gene TRBJ2-3; perhaps D is TRBD1 or TRBD2 (5 bases each). Trimming pared 4 bases from V and 2 bases from J, leaving 17 bases between. The germline V gene has CDR1 SGHNT and CDR2 YYREEE (reference sequence). The CDR3 loop spans 16 amino acids. CDR3 bases: TGTGCCAGCAGCCAAAATCCGGGACGCTTCACAGATACGCAGTATTTT. Its translation is CASSQNPGRFTDTQYF.

This chain joins TRBV28 and TRBJ2-3; 16 bases fit TRBD2. CDR1 is MDHEN, CDR2 SYDVKM, per germline. The CDR3 is made up of 16 amino acids. The junction had 7 bases not matched to a gene; V was cut back by 11 bases and J by 2 bases. DNA of the CDR3: TGTGCCGCCGGGACTAGCGGGAGGGCTTCCACAGATACGCAGTATTTT. This encodes CAAGTSGRASTDTQYF.

This clone was seen just once. The rearrangement joins TRBV9 to TRBJ2-1; unclear D gene. The length of the CDR3 is 13 residues. Looked up from germline, CDR1 is SGDLS and CDR2 is YYNGEE. Trimming stripped 0 bases from V and 9 bases from J, with 10 bases between. This CDR3 is CASSVGWGSEQFF. The CDR3 DNA reads TGTGCCAGCAGCGTAGGGTGGGGAAGTGAGCAGTTCTTC.

CDR3 region: CASIQGDQRADTQYF. In DNA, the CDR3 is TGTGCCAGCATCCAAGGGGATCAACGGGCAGATACGCAGTATTTT. J is TRBJ2-3 and V is TRBV6-5; D may be TRBD1 (5 bases). Germline loops: CDR1 MNHEY, CDR2 SVGAGI. The CDR3 length is 15 residues. Trimming removed 7 bases from V and 4 bases from J, with 18 bases in between.

This rearrangement joins TRBV30 to TRBJ2-7; tentatively, D is TRBD1 (6 bases). V was trimmed by 5 bases and J by 0 bases, leaving 8 bases between them. Germline lookup yields CDR1 GTSNPN and CDR2 SVGIG (reference sequence). The CDR3 totals 12 residues. The CDR3 bases are TGTGCCTGGGACAGGAGCTCCTACGAGCAGTACTTC. Encoded protein: CAWDRSSYEQYF.

The rearrangement uses TRBV5-1 and TRBJ1-3; 9 bases agree with TRBD1. Germline V gene lookup returns CDR1 SGHRS and CDR2 YFSETQ. The CDR3 has 15 amino acids. The junction had 2 bases not matched to a gene; V was cut back by 4 bases and J by 0 bases. The CDR3 loop reads CASSPGQGSGNTIYF. As DNA, the CDR3 is TGCGCCAGCAGCCCGGGACAGGGCTCTGGAAACACCATATATTTT.

This chain links TRBV11-2 with TRBJ1-4; D ambiguous. There are 14 residues in the CDR3. CDR1 is SGHAT, CDR2 FQNNGV, per germline. Trimming left V 2 bases short and J 8 bases short, with 12 bases between. The CDR3 DNA is TGTGCCAGCAGCTTAATAGACCCGCGCGAAAAACTGTTTTTT. It codes for CASSLIDPREKLFF.

The genes are TRBV7-3 and TRBJ2-2; TRBD1 matches 7 bases. The CDR3 length is 14 residues. CDR1 and CDR2 (germline): SGHTA, FQGTGA. The ends lost 7 bases at V and 6 bases at J; junction bases unmatched: 8. Here the CDR3 reads CASTPGQHPGELFF. CDR3 bases: TGTGCCAGCACCCCGGGACAGCATCCCGGGGAGCTGTTTTTT. The variable domain in full, completed from reference TRBV7-3 and TRBJ2-2, reads GAGVSQTPSNKVTEKGKYVELRCDPISGHTALYWYRQSLGQGPEFLIYFQGTGAADDSGLPNDRFFAVRPEGSVSTLKIQRTERGDSAVYLCASTPGQHPGELFFGEGSRLTVL.

The chain joins TRBV3-1 (or the pseudogene TRBV3-2) to TRBJ1-5; no reliable D call. This CDR3 is built from 15 residues. V lost 5 bases to trimming and J lost 0 bases, with 11 bases between them. Germline CDR1 and CDR2: LGHDT and YNNKEL (reference sequence). CDR3 nucleotides: TGTGCCAGCAGCAGCGGCGCCACTAGCAATCAGCCCCAGCATTTT. Translated: CASSSGATSNQPQHF.

This clone occurred a few times. The CDR3: CASSLGLAAYEQYF. The CDR3 DNA follows: TGTGCCAGCAGCTTAGGTCTAGCGGCCTACGAGCAGTACTTC. The gene calls are TRBV13 and TRBJ2-7; 7 positions match TRBD2. Looked up from germline, CDR1 is PRHDT and CDR2 is FYEKMQ (reference sequence). This CDR3 region has 14 residues. V shed 0 bases, J shed 2 bases, and the junction held 1 base outside the gene matches. The full variable domain, its missing parts supplied by reference TRBV13 and TRBJ2-7, is AAGVIQSPRHLIKEKRETATLKCYPIPRHDTVYWYQQGPGQDPQFLISFYEKMQSDKGSIPDRFSAQQFSDYHSELNMSSLELGDSALYFCASSLGLAAYEQYFGPGTRLTVT.